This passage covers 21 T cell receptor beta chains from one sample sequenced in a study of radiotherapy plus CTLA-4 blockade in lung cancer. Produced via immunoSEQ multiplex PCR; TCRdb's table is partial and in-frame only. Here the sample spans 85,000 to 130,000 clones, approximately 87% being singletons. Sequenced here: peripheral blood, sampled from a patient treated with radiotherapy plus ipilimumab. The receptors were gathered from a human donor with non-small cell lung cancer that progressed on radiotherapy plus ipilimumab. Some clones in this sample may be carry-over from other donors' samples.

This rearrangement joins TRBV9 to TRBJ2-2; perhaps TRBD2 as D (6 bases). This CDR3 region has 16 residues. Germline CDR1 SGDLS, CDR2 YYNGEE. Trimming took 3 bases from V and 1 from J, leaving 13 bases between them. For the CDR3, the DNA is TGTGCCAGCAGCGCTGCCGGGACTTTGAACACCGGGGAGCTGTTTTTT. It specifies CASSAAGTLNTGELFF. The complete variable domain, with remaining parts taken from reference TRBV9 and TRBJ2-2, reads DSGVTQTPKHLITATGQRVTLRCSPRSGDLSVYWYQQSLDQGLQFLIQYYNGEERAKGNILERFSAQQFPDLHSELNLSSLELGDSALYFCASSAAGTLNTGELFFGEGSRLTVL.

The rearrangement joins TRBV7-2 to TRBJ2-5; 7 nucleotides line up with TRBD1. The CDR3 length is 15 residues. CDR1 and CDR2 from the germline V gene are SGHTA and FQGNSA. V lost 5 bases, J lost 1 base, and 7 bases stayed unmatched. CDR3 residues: CASSQNRGGQETQYF. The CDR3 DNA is TGTGCCAGCAGCCAGAACAGGGGCGGCCAAGAGACCCAGTACTTC. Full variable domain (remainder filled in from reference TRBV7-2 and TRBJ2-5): GAGVSQSPSNKVTEKGKDVELRCDPISGHTALYWYRQSLGQGLEFLIYFQGNSAPDKSGLPSDRFSAERTGGSVSTLTIQRTQQEDSAVYLCASSQNRGGQETQYFGPGTRLLVL.

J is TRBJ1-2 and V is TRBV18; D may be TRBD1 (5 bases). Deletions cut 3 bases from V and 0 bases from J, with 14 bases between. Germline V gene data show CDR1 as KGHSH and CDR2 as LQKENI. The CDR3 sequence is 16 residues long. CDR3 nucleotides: TGTGCCAGCTCACCTACGACAGAGTCCGCTAACTATGGCTACACCTTC. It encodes CASSPTTESANYGYTF.

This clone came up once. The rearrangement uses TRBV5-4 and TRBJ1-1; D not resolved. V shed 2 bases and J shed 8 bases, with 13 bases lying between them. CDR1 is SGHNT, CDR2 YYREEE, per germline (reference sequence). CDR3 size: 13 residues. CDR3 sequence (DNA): TGTGCCAGCAGCTTTAGACGGGCCTCCGAAGCTTTCTTT. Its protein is CASSFRRASEAFF.

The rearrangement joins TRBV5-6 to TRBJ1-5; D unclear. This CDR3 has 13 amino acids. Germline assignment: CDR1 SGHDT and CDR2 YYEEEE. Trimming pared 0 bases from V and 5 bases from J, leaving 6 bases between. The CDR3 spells CASSLDRDQPQHF. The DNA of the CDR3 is TGTGCCAGCAGCTTGGATAGGGATCAGCCCCAGCATTTT.

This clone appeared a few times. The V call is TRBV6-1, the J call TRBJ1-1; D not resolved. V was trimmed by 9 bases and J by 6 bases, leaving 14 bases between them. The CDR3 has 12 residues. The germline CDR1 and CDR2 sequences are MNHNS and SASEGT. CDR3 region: CASPGHNAEAFF. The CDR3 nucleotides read TGTGCCAGTCCGGGCCATAACGCTGAAGCTTTCTTT.

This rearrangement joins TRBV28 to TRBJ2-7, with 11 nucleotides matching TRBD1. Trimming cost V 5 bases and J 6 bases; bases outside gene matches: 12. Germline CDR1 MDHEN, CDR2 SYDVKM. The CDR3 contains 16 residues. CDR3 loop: CASSDPSGTGGTEQYF. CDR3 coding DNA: TGTGCCAGCAGTGACCCTTCCGGGACAGGGGGTACCGAGCAGTACTTC.

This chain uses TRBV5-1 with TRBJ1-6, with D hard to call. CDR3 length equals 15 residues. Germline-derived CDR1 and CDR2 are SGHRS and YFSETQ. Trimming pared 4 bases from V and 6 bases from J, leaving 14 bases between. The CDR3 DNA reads TGCGCCAGCAGCCTTGGGTCGGCCCCTAATTCACCCCTCCACTTT. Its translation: CASSLGSAPNSPLHF.

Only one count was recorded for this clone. The CDR3 loop is CASRRTSGGETQYF. The CDR3, as DNA: TGCGCCAGCAGACGGACTAGCGGGGGTGAGACCCAGTACTTC. The rearrangement uses TRBV5-1 and TRBJ2-5, with 13 bases identical to TRBD2. Germline loops: CDR1 SGHRS, CDR2 YFSETQ. Unmatched junction bases numbered 3, after V lost 5 bases and J lost 5 bases. The CDR3 loop spans 14 amino acids.

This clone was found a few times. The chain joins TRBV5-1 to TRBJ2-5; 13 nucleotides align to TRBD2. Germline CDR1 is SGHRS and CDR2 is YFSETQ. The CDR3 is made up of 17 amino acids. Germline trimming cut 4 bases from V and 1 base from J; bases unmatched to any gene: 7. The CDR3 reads CASSPGLAGALQETQYF. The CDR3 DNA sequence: TGCGCCAGCAGCCCCGGACTAGCGGGGGCCCTCCAAGAGACCCAGTACTTC.

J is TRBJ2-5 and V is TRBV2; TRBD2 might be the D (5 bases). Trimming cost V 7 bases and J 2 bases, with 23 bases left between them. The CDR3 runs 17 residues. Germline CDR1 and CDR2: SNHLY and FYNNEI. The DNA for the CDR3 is TGTGCCAGCAACCCAAGGCGGGTAGGGATTCAGCAAGAGACCCAGTACTTC. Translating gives CASNPRRVGIQQETQYF.

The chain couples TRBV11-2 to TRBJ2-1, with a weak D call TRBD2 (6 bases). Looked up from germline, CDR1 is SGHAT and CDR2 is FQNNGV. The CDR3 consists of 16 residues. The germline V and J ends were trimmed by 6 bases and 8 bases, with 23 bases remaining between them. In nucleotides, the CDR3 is TGTGCCAGCAGATCGAGTCGAAATCGGGGGATCTATGAGCAGTTCTTC. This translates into CASRSSRNRGIYEQFF.

The chain's CDR3 is CASSVARDRGGSPLHF. The CDR3 coding sequence is TGTGCCAGCAGCGTAGCTCGGGACAGGGGCGGCTCACCCCTCCACTTT. V gene TRBV9 combines with J gene TRBJ1-6, with TRBD1 matching 10 bases. V shed 0 bases, J shed 10 bases, and the junction held 7 bases outside the gene matches. This CDR3 is 16 amino acids long. The germline V gene has CDR1 SGDLS and CDR2 YYNGEE.

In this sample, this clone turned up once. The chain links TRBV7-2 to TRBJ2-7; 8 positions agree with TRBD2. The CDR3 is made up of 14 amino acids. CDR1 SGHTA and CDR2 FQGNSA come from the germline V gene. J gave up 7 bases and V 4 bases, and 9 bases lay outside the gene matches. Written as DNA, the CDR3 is TGTGCCAGCAGCTCCTCCCCGGGGGGGGGAGAGCAGTACTTC. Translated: CASSSSPGGGEQYF.

The CDR3 bases are TGTGCCAGCAATCGTGGTAACACCTATGGCTACACCTTC. Translated, it gives CASNRGNTYGYTF. V gene TRBV2 combines with J gene TRBJ1-2; the D is unclear. This CDR3 spans 13 amino acids. Between the trimmed V and J ends, which lost 7 bases and 4 bases, there was a span of 13 bases. Germline V CDR1 and CDR2: SNHLY, FYNNEI. The full variable domain, its missing parts supplied by reference TRBV2 and TRBJ1-2, is EPEVTQTPSHQVTQMGQEVILRCVPISNHLYFYWYRQILGQKVEFLVSFYNNEISEKSEIFDDQFSVERPDGSNFTLKIRSTKLEDSAMYFCASNRGNTYGYTFGSGTRLTVV.

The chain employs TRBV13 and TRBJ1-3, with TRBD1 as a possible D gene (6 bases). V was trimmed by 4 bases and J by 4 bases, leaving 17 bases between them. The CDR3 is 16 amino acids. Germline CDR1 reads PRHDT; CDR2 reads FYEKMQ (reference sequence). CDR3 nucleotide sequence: TGTGCCAGCAGCTCCCGGACAGCCTTGACCGGAAACACCATATATTTT. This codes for CASSSRTALTGNTIYF.

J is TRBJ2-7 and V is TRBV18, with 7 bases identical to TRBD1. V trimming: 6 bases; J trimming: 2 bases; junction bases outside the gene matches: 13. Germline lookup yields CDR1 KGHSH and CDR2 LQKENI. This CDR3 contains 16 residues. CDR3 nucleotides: TGTGCCAGCTCTTTAACCGGGACAGTTTTTACCTACGAGCAGTACTTC. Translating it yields CASSLTGTVFTYEQYF.

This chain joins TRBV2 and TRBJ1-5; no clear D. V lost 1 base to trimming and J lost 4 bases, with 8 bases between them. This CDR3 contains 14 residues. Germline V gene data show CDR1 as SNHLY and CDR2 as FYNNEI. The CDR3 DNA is TGTGCCAGCAGTGAAGTAACGGTAAATCAGCCCCAGCATTTT. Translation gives CASSEVTVNQPQHF.

The CDR3 DNA sequence: TGTGCCAGCAAACCCGACAGATACCGCACAGATACGCAGTATTTT. Protein product: CASKPDRYRTDTQYF. The V and J genes are TRBV2 and TRBJ2-3, with TRBD1 as a possible D gene (5 bases). V shed 7 bases and J shed 1 base, with 15 bases lying between them. The length of the CDR3 is 15 residues. CDR1 is SNHLY, CDR2 FYNNEI, per germline.

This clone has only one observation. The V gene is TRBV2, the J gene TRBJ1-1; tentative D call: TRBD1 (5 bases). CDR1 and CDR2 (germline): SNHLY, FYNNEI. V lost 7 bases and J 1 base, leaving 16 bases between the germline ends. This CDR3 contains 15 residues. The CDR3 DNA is TGTGCCAGCACTAAAGGGTGGCAGGGGAACACTGAAGCTTTCTTT. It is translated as CASTKGWQGNTEAFF. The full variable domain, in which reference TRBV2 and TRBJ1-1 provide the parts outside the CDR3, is EPEVTQTPSHQVTQMGQEVILRCVPISNHLYFYWYRQILGQKVEFLVSFYNNEISEKSEIFDDQFSVERPDGSNFTLKIRSTKLEDSAMYFCASTKGWQGNTEAFFGQGTRLTVV.

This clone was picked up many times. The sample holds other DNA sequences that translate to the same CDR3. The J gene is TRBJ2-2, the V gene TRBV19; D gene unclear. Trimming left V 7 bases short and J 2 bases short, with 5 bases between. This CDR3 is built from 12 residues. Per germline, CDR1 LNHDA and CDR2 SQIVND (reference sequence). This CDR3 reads CASTLNTGELFF. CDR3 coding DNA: TGTGCCAGTACTCTAAACACCGGGGAGCTGTTTTTT.